The 13 T cell receptor beta chains in this list originate from one sample, sequenced in a study of radiation and T cells in renal cell carcinoma (dated by TCRdb to about 2020). Library preparation employed the immunoSEQ multiplex PCR assay. Here the immuneACCESS table is served through TCRdb, limited to in-frame sequences with V and J called. Missing clones are a known gap in these copies; in checked studies unresolved V genes cover under half, and the rest lacks a known reason. This sample comprises some 72,000 clones, around 76% of them detected only once. The ten largest clones capture 5.8% of the sample. This sample's time point label indicates: blood 2 weeks post-SBRT. Taken with the paper, the label for treatment or condition translates to: 15 Gy SBRT to primary tumor, nephrectomy 4 weeks later. The sequencing used blood, collected from a patient whose treatment included radiotherapy and nephrectomy. Receptor source: a man in his 60s with renal cell carcinoma.

The genes are TRBV11-2 and TRBJ2-2; D uncertain. The V end was cut by 5 bases, the J end by 1 base, with 8 bases between. Looked up from germline, CDR1 is SGHAT and CDR2 is FQNNGV. The CDR3 is made up of 14 amino acids. The chain's CDR3 is CASSVVENTGELFF. The CDR3 region has the DNA TGTGCCAGCAGCGTCGTAGAGAACACCGGGGAGCTGTTTTTT.

The rearrangement joins TRBV27 to TRBJ2-3; the match to TRBD2 covers 10 bases. The CDR3 covers 15 residues. CDR1 and CDR2 from the germline V gene are MNHEY and SMNVEV (reference sequence). V trimming: 0 bases; J trimming: 5 bases; junction bases outside the gene matches: 2. The CDR3: CASSLSRLAGDTQYF. CDR3 DNA: TGTGCCAGCAGTTTATCCCGACTAGCGGGAGATACGCAGTATTTT.

On this clone: The same CDR3 also results from other DNA sequences found in this sample. The V gene is TRBV6-5, the J gene TRBJ2-5; possibly TRBD1 or TRBD2 for D (6 bases each). Germline-derived CDR1 and CDR2 are MNHEY and SVGAGI. CDR3 length equals 15 residues. With 0 bases removed from V and 5 bases from J, the gap between germline ends came to 13 bases. The CDR3 nucleotides are TGTGCCAGCAGTTACTCATCGGGGGCGGTGGAGACCCAGTACTTC. The encoded protein is CASSYSSGAVETQYF.

A remark on this clone: The DNA is left out, because the CDR3 cannot be placed on it with certainty; the CDR3 is given as TCRdb lists it. The chain joins TRBV5-1 to TRBJ2-2; no check of the table's D call, TRBD1, against the DNA was made. The CDR3 extends over 16 residues, inclusive of both ends. Germline CDR1 is SGHRS and CDR2 is YFSETQ. CDR3 amino acids: CASSLDRGRRAGELFF.

The V call is TRBV28, the J call TRBJ2-7, with 7 nucleotides matching TRBD1. CDR1 and CDR2 (germline): MDHEN, SYDVKM. The length of the CDR3 is 14 residues. The ends lost 6 bases at V and 3 bases at J; junction bases unmatched: 8. The CDR3 nucleotides are TGTGCCAGCAGCCCTATGCAGGGGGTCTACGAGCAGTACTTC. Protein sequence: CASSPMQGVYEQYF.

This clone was recorded a few times. This sequence joins TRBV18 and TRBJ1-1; 9 bases line up with TRBD1. The CDR3 covers 17 residues. The junction had 7 bases not matched to a gene; V was cut back by 2 bases and J by 0 bases. CDR1 is KGHSH and CDR2 is LQKENI in the germline V gene. The CDR3 loop reads CASSPTGTGSLNTEAFF. DNA of the CDR3: TGTGCCAGCTCACCAACCGGGACAGGGAGCTTGAACACTGAAGCTTTCTTT.

J is TRBJ1-1 and V is TRBV28; TRBD1 aligns across 8 bases. Germline assignment: CDR1 MDHEN and CDR2 SYDVKM. Trimming removed 4 bases from V and 5 bases from J; junction bases left unmatched: 6. This CDR3 is built from 14 residues. The CDR3: CASSWGQVGTEAFF. CDR3 DNA sequence: TGTGCCAGCAGTTGGGGACAGGTGGGAACTGAAGCTTTCTTT.

V gene TRBV4-3 combines with J gene TRBJ1-5; D gene unclear. This CDR3 contains 16 residues. V was cut by 0 bases and J by 0 bases, with 9 bases left in between. From germline, CDR1 is LGHNA and CDR2 YSLEER. CDR3 region: CASSQEAGFSNQPQHF. The CDR3 DNA sequence: TGCGCCAGCAGCCAAGAGGCCGGGTTTAGCAATCAGCCCCAGCATTTT.

V and J are TRBV7-8 and TRBJ2-1, with 8 bases aligning to TRBD2. This CDR3 contains 14 residues. CDR1 and CDR2 (germline): SGHVS, FQNEAQ. V lost 9 bases, J lost 2 bases, and 6 bases stayed unmatched. CDR3 coding DNA: TGTGCCAGTGACACTAGCGGCCCCTACAATGAGCAGTTCTTC. Its protein product is CASDTSGPYNEQFF.

The CDR3 DNA follows: TGTGCCAGCAGCGTCGGGACAACGGAGACCCAGTACTTC. It codes for CASSVGTTETQYF. The chain employs TRBV27 and TRBJ2-5; tentatively, D is TRBD1 (6 bases). The CDR3 spans 13 residues. The V end was cut by 6 bases, the J end by 5 bases, with 13 bases between. CDR1 MNHEY and CDR2 SMNVEV come from the germline V gene (reference sequence).

The genes are TRBV2 and TRBJ2-3, with D possibly matching TRBD1 (6 bases). Looked up from germline, CDR1 is SNHLY and CDR2 is FYNNEI. Between the trimmed V and J ends, which lost 2 bases and 3 bases, there was a span of 12 bases. The CDR3 has 15 amino acids. This CDR3 reads CASSELAGETDTQYF. The CDR3 coding sequence is TGTGCCAGCAGTGAATTGGCAGGGGAGACAGATACGCAGTATTTT.

The J gene is TRBJ1-2, the V gene TRBV28; no reliable D call. Germline values: CDR1 MDHEN, CDR2 SYDVKM. V was shortened by 6 bases and J by 0 bases, with 8 bases between the two germline ends. The CDR3 totals 13 residues. As DNA, the CDR3 is TGTGCCAGCAGAGACGGAACTAACTATGGCTACACCTTC. Amino acid sequence: CASRDGTNYGYTF.

For the CDR3, the DNA is TGTGCCAGCAGCCCCAGCGGAGGGGTGATTAATGAAAAACTGTTTTTT. Its translation: CASSPSGGVINEKLFF. The chain has TRBV7-2 and TRBJ1-4; D is perhaps TRBD1 (5 bases). V was trimmed by 5 bases and J by 4 bases, leaving 17 bases between them. CDR3 size: 16 residues. Germline assignment: CDR1 SGHTA and CDR2 FQGNSA.